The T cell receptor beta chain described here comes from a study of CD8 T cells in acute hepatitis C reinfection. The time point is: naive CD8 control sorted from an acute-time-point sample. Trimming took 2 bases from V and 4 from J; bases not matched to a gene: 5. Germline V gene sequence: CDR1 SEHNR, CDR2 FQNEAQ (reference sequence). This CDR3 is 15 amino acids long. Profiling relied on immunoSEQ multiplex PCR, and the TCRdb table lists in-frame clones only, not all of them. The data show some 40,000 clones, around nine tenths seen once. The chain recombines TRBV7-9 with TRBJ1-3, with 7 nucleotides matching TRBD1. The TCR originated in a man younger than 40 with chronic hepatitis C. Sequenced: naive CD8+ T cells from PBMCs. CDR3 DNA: TGTGCCAGCAGCTTACCCGACAGGGCGGGAAACACCATATATTTT. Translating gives CASSLPDRAGNTIYF.